These T cell receptor beta chains were read from a single sample in a study of cytotoxic CD8 clonotypes in ibrutinib-treated CLL. TCRdb keeps only in-frame clones here, not all; method: immunoSEQ multiplex PCR. The sample lists around 310,000 clones, around four fifths seen once, with about 6.3% in the top ten. This specimen consisted of PBMCs, obtained before ibrutinib treatment. The source of these receptors is a human donor with chronic lymphocytic leukemia. The CDR3 runs from the conserved cysteine through the conserved F or W. Fields, in order: CDR3 length, V gene, J gene, clone size, D gene, CDR3 protein, CDR3 DNA. D genes are given only for firm matches. Size is omitted from some rows. Given values are once, few, many or a class for expanded clones.

>11|TRBV20-1|TRBJ2-4|NA|NA
CSVKGYNIQYF
TGCAGTGTGAAGGGATATAACATTCAGTACTTC
>15|TRBV4-3|TRBJ1-2|NA|NA
CASSPKSGFPYGYTF
TGCGCCAGCAGCCCAAAATCCGGGTTTCCCTATGGCTACACCTTC
>18|TRBV25-1|TRBJ2-1|NA|TRBD2
CASSEMGLAGGAKNEQFF
TGTGCCAGCAGTGAAATGGGACTAGCGGGAGGGGCGAAGAATGAGCAGTTCTTC
>15|TRBV5-1|TRBJ2-7|NA|NA
CASSLEGVLAYEQYF
TGCGCCAGCAGCTTGGAGGGGGTTCTAGCCTACGAGCAGTACTTC
>11|TRBV7-2|TRBJ2-1|NA|TRBD2
CASSLGRDQFF
TGTGCCAGCAGCCTAGGGAGGGACCAGTTCTTC
>13|TRBV21-1|TRBJ1-5|NA|NA
CASRYRADQPQHF
TGTGCCAGCAGGTACAGGGCTGATCAGCCCCAGCATTTT
>17|TRBV7-3|TRBJ2-1|NA|TRBD2
CASSLVSSAGGRNEQFF
TGTGCCAGCAGCTTGGTTAGTTCGGCGGGAGGGAGGAATGAGCAGTTCTTC
>13|TRBV2|TRBJ1-2|NA|NA
CASSEATLYGYTF
TGTGCCAGCAGTGAAGCCACCCTCTATGGCTACACCTTC
>13|TRBV5-6|TRBJ1-2|once|NA
CASSLDGDYGYTF
TGTGCCAGCAGCTTGGACGGAGACTATGGCTACACCTTC
>16|TRBV29-1|TRBJ2-3|once|NA
CSVEGGPALQSDTQYF
TGCAGCGTTGAAGGCGGACCAGCTCTTCAATCAGATACGCAGTATTTT
>13|TRBV30|TRBJ2-7|NA|TRBD2
CACRGGRLYEQYF
TGTGCCTGCCGCGGGGGGCGCTTATACGAGCAGTACTTC
>13|TRBV5-1|TRBJ1-4|NA|TRBD1
CASGDSANEKLFF
TGCGCCAGCGGGGACAGCGCTAATGAAAAACTGTTTTTT
>15|TRBV10-3|TRBJ1-5|few|NA
CAISGGLWDNQPQHF
TGTGCCATCAGTGGGGGACTTTGGGACAATCAGCCCCAGCATTTT
>11|TRBV7-3|TRBJ2-7|NA|NA
CASSLHYEQYF
TGTGCCAGCAGCCTCCACTACGAGCAGTACTTC
>15|TRBV29-1|TRBJ2-5|NA|NA
CSVEDYGRTQETQYF
TGCAGCGTTGAAGATTATGGGAGAACGCAAGAGACCCAGTACTTC
>13|TRBV30|TRBJ2-7|NA|TRBD2
CAWRKGLAGEQYF
TGTGCCTGGAGAAAGGGACTAGCGGGGGAGCAGTACTTC
>14|TRBV30|TRBJ1-5|NA|NA
CAWSPGRVDQPQHF
TGTGCCTGGAGCCCGGGCAGGGTTGATCAGCCCCAGCATTTT
>15|TRBV4-3|TRBJ1-2|NA|NA
CASSQVTVVGNGYTF
TGCGCCAGCAGCCAAGTAACAGTGGTCGGCAATGGCTACACCTTC
>15|TRBV5-1|TRBJ2-7|NA|TRBD1
CASSLETGGWYEQYF
TGCGCCAGCAGCTTGGAAACAGGGGGCTGGTACGAGCAGTACTTC
>17|TRBV19|TRBJ1-2|few|NA
CASSDLLGRSTNYGYTF
TGTGCCAGTAGTGACCTATTGGGCCGAAGCACTAACTATGGCTACACCTTC
>15|TRBV10-3|TRBJ2-1|NA|NA
CAIRETRTSPHEQFF
TGTGCCATCAGAGAAACTAGAACCTCCCCCCATGAGCAGTTCTTC
>17|TRBV27|TRBJ2-7|NA|TRBD2
CASSPRGLAGPFYEQYF
TGTGCCAGCAGTCCAAGAGGCTTAGCGGGGCCATTCTACGAGCAGTACTTC
>14|TRBV7-8|TRBJ2-2|NA|NA
CASSPTGNTGELFF
TGTGCCAGCAGCCCTACAGGGAACACCGGGGAGCTGTTTTTT
>16|TRBV11-2|TRBJ2-1|NA|NA
CASSLGSPETYNEQFF
TGTGCCAGCAGCTTAGGTTCCCCGGAAACCTACAATGAGCAGTTCTTC
>13|TRBV14|TRBJ1-3|NA|NA
CASSQPLGNTIYF
TGTGCCAGCAGCCAACCCCTCGGAAACACCATATATTTT
>15|TRBV18|TRBJ1-1|NA|NA
CASSPGVASNTEAFF
TGTGCCAGCTCACCAGGGGTAGCCTCGAACACTGAAGCTTTCTTT
>16|TRBV9|TRBJ2-4|NA|TRBD1
CASSYGQGDAKNIQYF
TGTGCCAGCAGCTACGGACAGGGTGACGCCAAAAACATTCAGTACTTC
>16|TRBV15|TRBJ2-1|NA|TRBD1
CATSEKGQGNRNEQFF
TGTGCCACCAGCGAAAAGGGACAGGGTAATAGGAATGAGCAGTTCTTC
>20|TRBV7-6|TRBJ2-1|NA|TRBD2
CASSLLLFEGGLRINNEQFF
TGTGCCAGCAGCTTATTACTTTTCGAGGGAGGGCTTCGTATTAACAATGAGCAGTTCTTC
>16|TRBV21-1|TRBJ2-4|NA|NA
CASSKSGRLAKNIQYF
TGTGCCAGCAGCAAGTCTGGGCGTCTAGCCAAAAACATTCAGTACTTC
>14|TRBV11-2|TRBJ2-7|few|NA
CASSSSRGPYEQYF
TGTGCCAGCAGCTCCAGCAGGGGTCCCTACGAGCAGTACTTC
>15|TRBV30|TRBJ1-2|NA|NA
CAWTWSGGPFYGYTF
TGTGCCTGGACGTGGAGTGGGGGGCCATTCTATGGCTACACCTTC
>14|TRBV19|TRBJ2-5|NA|TRBD1
CASSGTGSQETQYF
TGTGCCAGTAGTGGGACAGGTTCCCAAGAGACCCAGTACTTC
>13|TRBV29-1|TRBJ2-3|NA|NA
CSVDPRDTDTQYF
TGCAGCGTTGACCCTCGAGACACAGATACGCAGTATTTT
>16|TRBV6-1|TRBJ2-3|NA|TRBD2
CASSESGGRAADTQYF
TGTGCCAGCAGTGAATCTGGCGGGAGGGCAGCAGATACGCAGTATTTT
>16|TRBV4-3|TRBJ1-3|once|TRBD1
CASSQDRTGPGNTIYF
TGCGCCAGCAGCCAAGATCGGACAGGGCCTGGAAACACCATATATTTT